These T cell receptor beta chains were read from a single sample in a study of control samples from healthy donors and cancer patients. Libraries were prepared by immunoSEQ multiplex PCR; TCRdb keeps only in-frame clonotypes and omits some of them. The table lists some 89,000 clones, approximately 86% of them singletons. Sequenced sample: blood. These receptors all come from a man aged 25 to 40 in good health. CDR3s include the opening cysteine and the closing phenylalanine or tryptophan.

TRBJ2-3	TRBV6-6	CASRKQGSTQYF
TRBJ2-1	TRBV6-5	CASSYLAGVFNEQFF
TRBJ2-2	TRBV19	CASSWTGGSGELFF
TRBJ1-1	TRBV30	CAWGESNTEAFF
TRBJ2-1	TRBV7-3	CASSLMGQNNEQFF
TRBJ2-2	TRBV12-3/TRBV12-4	CASSRPNTGELFF
TRBJ2-5	TRBV7-3	CASSLAKGETQYF
TRBJ2-3	TRBV27	CASSLKGRSTDTQYF
TRBJ1-6	TRBV7-2	CASSLGWDREPYNSPLHF
TRBJ2-3	TRBV13	CASSLGGAITDTQYF
TRBJ1-2	TRBV15	CATSRDKMGRASGYTF
TRBJ2-1	TRBV30	CAWSAGWRSSYNEQFF
TRBJ2-1	TRBV7-9	CASSLLGAGGNNEQFF
TRBJ2-2	TRBV24-1	CATSVAAGTTGELFF
TRBJ2-6	TRBV19	CASSSQVSGANVLTF
TRBJ1-1	TRBV30	CAWNVGGSNTEAFF
TRBJ2-1	TRBV27	CASSWGTGGRGEQFF
TRBJ1-1	TRBV29-1	CSVTSSAQNTEAFF
TRBJ2-2	TRBV7-6	CASSLGELNTGELFF
TRBJ2-6	TRBV4-1	CASSQRGGGANVLTF
TRBJ1-5	TRBV23-1	CASTNLRSQGDFSSPYQPQHF
TRBJ1-1	TRBV12-3/TRBV12-4	CASSLRSEAFF
TRBJ1-2	TRBV23-1	CASSQSWPYGYTF
TRBJ1-2	TRBV3-1/TRBV3-2	CASSQGGGYTF
TRBJ2-5	TRBV9	CASSAGLAGGRETQYF
TRBJ2-1	TRBV2	CAKGKDYNEQFF
TRBJ1-5	TRBV30	CAGSGGVNQPQHF
TRBJ1-1	TRBV11-1	CASSLGLRGLNTEAFF
TRBJ1-1	TRBV19	CASSPGDRATEAFF